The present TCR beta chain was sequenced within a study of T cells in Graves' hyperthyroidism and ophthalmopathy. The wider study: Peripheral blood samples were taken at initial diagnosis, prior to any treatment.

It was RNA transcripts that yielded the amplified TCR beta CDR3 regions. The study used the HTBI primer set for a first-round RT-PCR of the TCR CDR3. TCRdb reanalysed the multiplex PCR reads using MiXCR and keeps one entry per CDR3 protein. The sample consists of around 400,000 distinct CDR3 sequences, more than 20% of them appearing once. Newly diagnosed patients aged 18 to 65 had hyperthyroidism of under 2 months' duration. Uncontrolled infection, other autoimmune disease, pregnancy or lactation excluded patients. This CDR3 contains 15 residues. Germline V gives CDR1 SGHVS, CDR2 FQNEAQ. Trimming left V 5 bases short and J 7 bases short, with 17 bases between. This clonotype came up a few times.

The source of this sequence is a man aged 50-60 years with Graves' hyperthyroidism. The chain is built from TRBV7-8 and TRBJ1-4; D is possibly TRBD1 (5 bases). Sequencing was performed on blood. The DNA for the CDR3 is TGTGCCAGCAGCCCCATACGGGGGAACGGTGAAAAACTGTTTTTT. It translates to CASSPIRGNGEKLFF.